This is a list of T cell receptor beta chains from one sample in a study of OX40 agonist ivuxolimab in advanced cancers. TCRdb's table, derived via immunoSEQ multiplex PCR, lists solely in-frame clones and lacks some. The table records roughly 86,000 clones, about 90% of them present only once. The starting material was CD4+ or CD8+ T cells sorted from blood, obtained in a trial of the OX40 agonist ivuxolimab. The receptors come from an adult with an advanced solid tumor such as melanoma, head and neck, liver or kidney cancer. The CDR3 runs from the conserved cysteine through the conserved F or W. Each record gives: V gene, J gene, D gene, clone size, CDR3 DNA, CDR3 protein. A D gene is named only where the DNA matches it firmly. Expanded clones get a size class; other rows say once, few or many, or leave the size out.

v_gene: TRBV7-2; j_gene: TRBJ2-5; d_gene: -; abundance: -; CDR3nt: TGTGCCAGCAGCCAAAGGCCCCAAGAGACCCAGTACTTC; CDR3aa: CASSQRPQETQYF
v_gene: TRBV7-9; j_gene: TRBJ2-7; d_gene: -; abundance: -; CDR3nt: TGTGCCAGCAGCCCAGTTGGGGCGAAACTCACCTACGAGCAGTACTTC; CDR3aa: CASSPVGAKLTYEQYF
v_gene: TRBV19; j_gene: TRBJ1-5; d_gene: TRBD1; abundance: -; CDR3nt: TGTGCCAGTAGTCCGGGACAGAGTATAAGCAATCAGCCCCAGCATTTT; CDR3aa: CASSPGQSISNQPQHF
v_gene: TRBV10-3; j_gene: TRBJ1-2; d_gene: -; abundance: once; CDR3nt: TGTGCCATCAGTGTATCTGGGGGCAACTATGGCTACACCTTC; CDR3aa: CAISVSGGNYGYTF
v_gene: TRBV11-3; j_gene: TRBJ2-7; d_gene: TRBD1; abundance: -; CDR3nt: TGTGCCAGCAGCCAGGGACAGGGCAGCTCCTACGAGCAGTACTTC; CDR3aa: CASSQGQGSSYEQYF
v_gene: TRBV6-1; j_gene: TRBJ2-3; d_gene: -; abundance: -; CDR3nt: TGTGCCAGCAGCCTGGGCGATACGCAGTATTTT; CDR3aa: CASSLGDTQYF
v_gene: TRBV5-8; j_gene: TRBJ2-7; d_gene: -; abundance: -; CDR3nt: TGTGCCAGCAGCTTATACTCCTACGAGCAGTACTTC; CDR3aa: CASSLYSYEQYF
v_gene: TRBV7-9; j_gene: TRBJ2-3; d_gene: -; abundance: -; CDR3nt: TGTGCCAGCGGCTTCGGGGGAGATACGCAGTATTTT; CDR3aa: CASGFGGDTQYF
v_gene: TRBV2; j_gene: TRBJ2-3; d_gene: -; abundance: -; CDR3nt: TGTGCCAGCGAGGAGGGGGGGACAGATACGCAGTATTTT; CDR3aa: CASEEGGTDTQYF
v_gene: TRBV18; j_gene: TRBJ1-1; d_gene: -; abundance: -; CDR3nt: TGTGCCAGCTCACCACGGGCAGGGGTGAACACTGAAGCTTTCTTT; CDR3aa: CASSPRAGVNTEAFF
v_gene: TRBV7-7; j_gene: TRBJ2-7; d_gene: TRBD2; abundance: -; CDR3nt: TGTGCTAGCAGCCCGGGGGGGGGCAGCTACGAGCAGTACTTC; CDR3aa: CASSPGGGSYEQYF
v_gene: TRBV27; j_gene: TRBJ1-2; d_gene: TRBD1; abundance: -; CDR3nt: TGTGCCAGCAGTAGGGACAGGCGGGTCTATGGCTACACCTTC; CDR3aa: CASSRDRRVYGYTF
v_gene: TRBV7-8; j_gene: TRBJ2-7; d_gene: TRBD2; abundance: -; CDR3nt: TGTGCCAGCAGCTCAGGGGGACTAGCGGTGAGCTCCTACGAGCAGTACTTC; CDR3aa: CASSSGGLAVSSYEQYF
v_gene: TRBV4-1; j_gene: TRBJ1-2; d_gene: -; abundance: -; CDR3nt: TGCGCCAGCAGCCAAGAGGACCGAACCTACTATGGCTACACCTTC; CDR3aa: CASSQEDRTYYGYTF
v_gene: TRBV29-1; j_gene: TRBJ2-3; d_gene: -; abundance: once; CDR3nt: TGCAGCGCTCCGCAGGGGGGGGTCGGAGATACGCAGTATTTT; CDR3aa: CSAPQGGVGDTQYF
v_gene: TRBV5-1; j_gene: TRBJ2-2; d_gene: -; abundance: -; CDR3nt: TGCGCCAGCAGCTTGGTTCCAAGAGGGGGCGGGGAGCTGTTTTTT; CDR3aa: CASSLVPRGGGELFF
v_gene: TRBV30; j_gene: TRBJ2-1; d_gene: -; abundance: -; CDR3nt: TGTGCCTGGAGTGTTGGTGGGGTACACAATGAGCAGTTCTTC; CDR3aa: CAWSVGGVHNEQFF
v_gene: TRBV6-6; j_gene: TRBJ2-1; d_gene: -; abundance: -; CDR3nt: TGTGCCAGCTCGGCAACTGGGAGCTCCTACAATGAGCAGTTCTTC; CDR3aa: CASSATGSSYNEQFF
v_gene: TRBV19; j_gene: TRBJ1-6; d_gene: -; abundance: -; CDR3nt: TGTGCCAGTAGTATAGACGGTGTTTCACCCCTCCACTTT; CDR3aa: CASSIDGVSPLHF
v_gene: TRBV6-1; j_gene: TRBJ1-2; d_gene: TRBD1; abundance: -; CDR3nt: TGTGCCAGCAGTGAAAGAGGACAGGGTAGAGGAGGCTACACCTTC; CDR3aa: CASSERGQGRGGYTF
v_gene: TRBV15; j_gene: TRBJ1-4; d_gene: -; abundance: -; CDR3nt: TGTGCCACCAGCACGGGGGTCTATAATGAAAAACTGTTTTTT; CDR3aa: CATSTGVYNEKLFF
v_gene: TRBV15; j_gene: TRBJ2-2; d_gene: -; abundance: -; CDR3nt: TGTGCCACCAGCGTATACAGGGAGGGGTTTCCCGGGGAGCTGTTTTTT; CDR3aa: CATSVYREGFPGELFF
v_gene: TRBV5-1; j_gene: TRBJ2-3; d_gene: TRBD2; abundance: -; CDR3nt: TGCGCCAGCAGCTCCCAGAGACTAGCGGGGGCAGATACGCAGTATTTT; CDR3aa: CASSSQRLAGADTQYF
v_gene: TRBV6-5; j_gene: TRBJ1-5; d_gene: -; abundance: -; CDR3nt: TGTGCCAGCAGTTACGACGATCAGCCCCAGCATTTT; CDR3aa: CASSYDDQPQHF
v_gene: TRBV20-1; j_gene: TRBJ1-4; d_gene: -; abundance: -; CDR3nt: TGCAGTGCTCCCCATGAGGAAAAACTGTTTTTT; CDR3aa: CSAPHEEKLFF
v_gene: TRBV5-1; j_gene: TRBJ2-5; d_gene: -; abundance: -; CDR3nt: TGCGCCAGCAGCTTAGGGGGGACGGCTAAAGAGACCCAGTACTTC; CDR3aa: CASSLGGTAKETQYF
v_gene: TRBV7-9; j_gene: TRBJ1-3; d_gene: -; abundance: -; CDR3nt: TGTGCCAGCAGCTTTTGGGCAGGCCCTGGAAACACCATATATTTT; CDR3aa: CASSFWAGPGNTIYF
v_gene: TRBV27; j_gene: TRBJ2-5; d_gene: -; abundance: -; CDR3nt: TGTGCCAGCAGTTTCTCGGGGGGCGAGGAGACCCAGTACTTC; CDR3aa: CASSFSGGEETQYF
v_gene: TRBV6-6; j_gene: TRBJ2-1; d_gene: TRBD1; abundance: medium-sized; CDR3nt: TGTGCCAGCAGTTACTCGGACAGGGCGGATGAGCAGTTCTTC; CDR3aa: CASSYSDRADEQFF
v_gene: TRBV5-1; j_gene: TRBJ2-7; d_gene: -; abundance: -; CDR3nt: TGCGCCAGCAGCTACGACGGGGGCAGTACAGACGAGCAGTACTTC; CDR3aa: CASSYDGGSTDEQYF
v_gene: TRBV7-9; j_gene: TRBJ2-1; d_gene: -; abundance: once; CDR3nt: TGTGCCAGCAGCTCAAGGGGGGGGGTTGTCGGCTGGAATGAGCAGTTCTTC; CDR3aa: CASSSRGGVVGWNEQFF